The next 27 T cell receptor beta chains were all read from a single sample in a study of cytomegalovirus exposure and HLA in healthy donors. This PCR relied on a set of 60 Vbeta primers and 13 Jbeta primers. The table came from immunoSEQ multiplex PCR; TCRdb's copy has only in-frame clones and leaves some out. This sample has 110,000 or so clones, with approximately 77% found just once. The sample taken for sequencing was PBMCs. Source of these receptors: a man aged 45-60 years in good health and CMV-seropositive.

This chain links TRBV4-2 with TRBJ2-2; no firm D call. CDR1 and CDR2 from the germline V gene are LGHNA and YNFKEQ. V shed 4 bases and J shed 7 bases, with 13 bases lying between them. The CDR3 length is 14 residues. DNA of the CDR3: TGTGCCAGCAGCCGTAGCTCCCGCGGCGGGGAGCTGTTTTTT. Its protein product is CASSRSSRGGELFF.

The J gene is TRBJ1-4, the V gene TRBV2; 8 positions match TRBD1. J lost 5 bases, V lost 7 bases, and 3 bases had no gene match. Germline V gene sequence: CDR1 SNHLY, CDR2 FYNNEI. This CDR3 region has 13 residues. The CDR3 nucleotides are TGTGCCAGCACGGGACAGGAGAATGAAAAACTGTTTTTT. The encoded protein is CASTGQENEKLFF.

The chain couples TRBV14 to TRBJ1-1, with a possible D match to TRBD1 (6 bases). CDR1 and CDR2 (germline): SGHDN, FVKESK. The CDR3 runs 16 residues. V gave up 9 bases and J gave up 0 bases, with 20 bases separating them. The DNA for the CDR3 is TGTGCCAGGCCTACAGGGATCCTCCCCATGAACACTGAAGCTTTCTTT. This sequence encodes CARPTGILPMNTEAFF.

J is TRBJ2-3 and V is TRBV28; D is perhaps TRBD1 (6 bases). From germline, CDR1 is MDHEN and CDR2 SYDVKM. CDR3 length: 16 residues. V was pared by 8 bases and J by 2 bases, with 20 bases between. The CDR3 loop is CASGVGGRSFTDTQYF. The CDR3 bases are TGTGCCAGCGGTGTTGGGGGCAGAAGTTTCACAGATACGCAGTATTTT.

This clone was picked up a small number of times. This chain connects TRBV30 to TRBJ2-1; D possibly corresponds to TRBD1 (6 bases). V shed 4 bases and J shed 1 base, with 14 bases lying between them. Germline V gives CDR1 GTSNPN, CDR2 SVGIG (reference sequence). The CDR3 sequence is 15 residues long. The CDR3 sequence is CAWTTGLGSYNEQFF. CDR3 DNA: TGTGCCTGGACCACAGGGTTAGGATCCTACAATGAGCAGTTCTTC.

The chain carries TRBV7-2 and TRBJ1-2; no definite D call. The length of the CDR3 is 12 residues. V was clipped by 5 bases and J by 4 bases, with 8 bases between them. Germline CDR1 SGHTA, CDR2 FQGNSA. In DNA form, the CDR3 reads TGTGCCAGCAGCGGCGCAGGCTATGGCTACACCTTC. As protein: CASSGAGYGYTF.

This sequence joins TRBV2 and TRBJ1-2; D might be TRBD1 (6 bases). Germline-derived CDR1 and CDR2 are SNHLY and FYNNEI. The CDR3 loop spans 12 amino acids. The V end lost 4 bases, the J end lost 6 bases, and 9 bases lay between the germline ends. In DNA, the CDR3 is TGTGCCAGCAGTGCGCAGGGGAATGGCTACACCTTC. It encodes CASSAQGNGYTF. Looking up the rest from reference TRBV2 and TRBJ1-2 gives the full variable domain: EPEVTQTPSHQVTQMGQEVILRCVPISNHLYFYWYRQILGQKVEFLVSFYNNEISEKSEIFDDQFSVERPDGSNFTLKIRSTKLEDSAMYFCASSAQGNGYTFGSGTRLTVV.

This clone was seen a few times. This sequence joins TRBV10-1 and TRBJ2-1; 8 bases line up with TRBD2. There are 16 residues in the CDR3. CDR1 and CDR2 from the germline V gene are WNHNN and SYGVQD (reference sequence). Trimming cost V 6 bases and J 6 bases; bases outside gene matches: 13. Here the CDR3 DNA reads TGCGCCAGCAGCGACGGGGGCGGGGGGCCCGGCAATGAGCAGTTCTTC. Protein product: CASSDGGGGPGNEQFF.

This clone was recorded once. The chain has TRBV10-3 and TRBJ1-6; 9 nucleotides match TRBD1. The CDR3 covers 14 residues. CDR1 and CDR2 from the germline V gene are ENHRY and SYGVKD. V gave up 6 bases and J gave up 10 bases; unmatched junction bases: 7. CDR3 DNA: TGTGCCATCAGCCGGGACAGGGATCGCTCACCCCTCCACTTT. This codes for CAISRDRDRSPLHF.

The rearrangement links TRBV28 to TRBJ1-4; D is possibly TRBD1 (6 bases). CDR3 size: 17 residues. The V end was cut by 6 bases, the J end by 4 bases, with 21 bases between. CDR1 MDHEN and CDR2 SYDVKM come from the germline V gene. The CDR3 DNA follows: TGTGCCAGCAGCTTGAGCTATACCAGGACAGTTAATGAAAAACTGTTTTTT. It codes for CASSLSYTRTVNEKLFF.

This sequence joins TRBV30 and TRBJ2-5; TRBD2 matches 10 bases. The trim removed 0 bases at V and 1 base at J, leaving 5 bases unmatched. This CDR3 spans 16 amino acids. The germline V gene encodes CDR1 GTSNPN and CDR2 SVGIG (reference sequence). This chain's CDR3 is CAWSVRASGGQETQYF. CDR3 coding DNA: TGTGCCTGGAGTGTACGGGCTAGCGGGGGCCAAGAGACCCAGTACTTC.

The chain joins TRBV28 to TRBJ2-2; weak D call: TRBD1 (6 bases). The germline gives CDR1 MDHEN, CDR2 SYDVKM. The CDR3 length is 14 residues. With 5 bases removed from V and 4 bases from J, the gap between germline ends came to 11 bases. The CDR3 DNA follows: TGTGCCAGCAGTCCTACAGGGAGCACCGGGGAGCTGTTTTTT. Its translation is CASSPTGSTGELFF.

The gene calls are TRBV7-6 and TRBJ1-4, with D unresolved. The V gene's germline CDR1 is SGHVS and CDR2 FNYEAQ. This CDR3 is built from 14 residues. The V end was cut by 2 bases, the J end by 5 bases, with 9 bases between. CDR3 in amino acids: CASSLNSRNEKLFF. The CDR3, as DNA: TGTGCCAGCAGCTTAAACAGCCGCAATGAAAAACTGTTTTTT.

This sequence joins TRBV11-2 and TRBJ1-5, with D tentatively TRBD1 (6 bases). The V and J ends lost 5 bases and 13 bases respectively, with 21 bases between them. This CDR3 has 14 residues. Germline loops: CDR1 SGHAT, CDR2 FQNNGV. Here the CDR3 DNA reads TGTGCCAGCAGCCAACAAAACATGGACAGCGAGCAGCATTTT. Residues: CASSQQNMDSEQHF. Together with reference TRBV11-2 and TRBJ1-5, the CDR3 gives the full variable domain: EAGVAQSPRYKIIEKRQSVAFWCNPISGHATLYWYQQILGQGPKLLIQFQNNGVVDDSQLPKDRFSAERLKGVDSTLKIQPAKLEDSAVYLCASSQQNMDSEQHFGDGTRLSIL.

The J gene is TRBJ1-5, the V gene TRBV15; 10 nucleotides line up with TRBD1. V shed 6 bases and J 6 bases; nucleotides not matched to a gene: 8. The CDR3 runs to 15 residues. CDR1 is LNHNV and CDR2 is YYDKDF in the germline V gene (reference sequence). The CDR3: CATSYDRGQGQPQHF. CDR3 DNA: TGTGCCACCAGTTATGACAGGGGGCAGGGTCAGCCCCAGCATTTT.

DNA for the CDR3: TGTGCCAGCAGCTCAAGGGCAGGGGGCTTTCAGCAGCCCCAGCATTTT. Its protein is CASSSRAGGFQQPQHF. The chain carries TRBV13 and TRBJ1-5; 8 bases are a match to TRBD1. CDR3 length equals 16 residues. The germline gives CDR1 PRHDT, CDR2 FYEKMQ (reference sequence). Trimming at V came to 4 bases and at J to 7 bases, leaving 12 bases not matched to a gene. The complete variable domain, with remaining parts taken from reference TRBV13 and TRBJ1-5, reads AAGVIQSPRHLIKEKRETATLKCYPIPRHDTVYWYQQGPGQDPQFLISFYEKMQSDKGSIPDRFSAQQFSDYHSELNMSSLELGDSALYFCASSSRAGGFQQPQHFGDGTRLSIL.

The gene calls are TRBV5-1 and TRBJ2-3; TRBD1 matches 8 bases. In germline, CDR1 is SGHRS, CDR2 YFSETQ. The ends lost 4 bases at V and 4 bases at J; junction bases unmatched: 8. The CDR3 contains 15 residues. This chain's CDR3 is CASSPTGDGPDTQYF. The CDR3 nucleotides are TGCGCCAGCAGCCCGACAGGGGATGGCCCAGATACGCAGTATTTT.

CDR3 DNA sequence: TGTGCCAGCAGTTCCGACAGGGGCGGCTATGGCTACACCTTC. Its translation: CASSSDRGGYGYTF. The chain couples TRBV6-5 to TRBJ1-2, with TRBD1 matching 8 bases. The ends lost 4 bases at V and 4 bases at J; junction bases unmatched: 5. The CDR3 runs 14 residues. Germline values: CDR1 MNHEY, CDR2 SVGAGI.

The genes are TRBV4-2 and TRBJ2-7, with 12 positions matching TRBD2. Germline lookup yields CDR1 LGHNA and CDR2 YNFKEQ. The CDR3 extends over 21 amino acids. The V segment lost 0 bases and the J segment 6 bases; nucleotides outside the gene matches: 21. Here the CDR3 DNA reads TGTGCCAGCAGCCAAGATTCGGCAACCTACCGTCTAGGGGGACTAGCGGGCGAGCAGTACTTC. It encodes CASSQDSATYRLGGLAGEQYF.

As DNA, the CDR3 is TGTGCCAGCAGTGAAGCGGGGTCGGGGGGCGAGCAGTACTTC. Translation: CASSEAGSGGEQYF. The V call is TRBV2, the J call TRBJ2-7; 7 bases fit TRBD2. V dropped 0 bases and J dropped 6; count of bases not matched to a gene: 5. The CDR3 extends over 14 amino acids. Germline CDR1 is SNHLY and CDR2 is FYNNEI.

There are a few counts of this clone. Written as DNA, the CDR3 is TGTGCCAGCAGTGATCCACGGACATCGAACTATGGCTACACCTTC. Its protein is CASSDPRTSNYGYTF. This chain uses TRBV2 with TRBJ1-2; tentative D call: TRBD1 (5 bases). From germline, CDR1 is SNHLY and CDR2 FYNNEI. V was shortened by 3 bases and J by 2 bases, with 13 bases between the two germline ends. There are 15 residues in the CDR3.

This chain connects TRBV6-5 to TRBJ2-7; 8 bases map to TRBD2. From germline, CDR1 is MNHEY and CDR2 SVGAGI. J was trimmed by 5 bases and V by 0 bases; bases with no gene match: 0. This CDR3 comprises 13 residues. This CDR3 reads CASSYSAGDEQYF. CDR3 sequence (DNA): TGTGCCAGCAGTTACTCAGCGGGAGACGAGCAGTACTTC.

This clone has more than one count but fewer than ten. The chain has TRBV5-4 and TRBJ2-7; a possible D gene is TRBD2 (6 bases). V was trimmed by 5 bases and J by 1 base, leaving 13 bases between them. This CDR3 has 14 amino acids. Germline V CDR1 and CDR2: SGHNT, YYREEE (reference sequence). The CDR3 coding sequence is TGTGCCAGCAGGGCGAGTGGGGGGTCCTACGAGCAGTACTTC. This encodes CASRASGGSYEQYF. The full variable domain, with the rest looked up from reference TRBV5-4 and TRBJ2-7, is ETGVTQSPTHLIKTRGQQVTLRCSSQSGHNTVSWYQQALGQGPQFIFQYYREEENGRGNFPPRFSGLQFPNYSSELNVNALELDDSALYLCASRASGGSYEQYFGPGTRLTVT.

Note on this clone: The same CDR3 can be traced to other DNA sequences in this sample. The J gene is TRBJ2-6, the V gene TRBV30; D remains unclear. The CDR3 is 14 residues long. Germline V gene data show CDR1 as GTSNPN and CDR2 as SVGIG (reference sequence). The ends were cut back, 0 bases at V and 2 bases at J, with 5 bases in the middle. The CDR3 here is CAWSVQAGANVLTF. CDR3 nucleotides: TGTGCCTGGAGTGTCCAGGCTGGGGCCAACGTCCTGACTTTC. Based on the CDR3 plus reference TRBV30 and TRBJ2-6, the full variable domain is SQTIHQWPATLVQPVGSPLSLECTVEGTSNPNLYWYRQAAGRGLQLLFYSVGIGQISSEVPQNLSASRPQDRQFILSSKKLLLSDSGFYLCAWSVQAGANVLTFGAGSRLTVL.

CDR3 nucleotides: TGCGCCAGCAGCCTTCGGGACAGGGGGCGACGGGAAAAACTGTTTTTT. It translates to CASSLRDRGRREKLFF. The rearrangement uses TRBV5-1 and TRBJ1-4; 12 nucleotides align to TRBD1. V lost 4 bases, J lost 8 bases, and 9 bases stayed unmatched. The CDR3 is made up of 16 amino acids. Germline CDR1 SGHRS, CDR2 YFSETQ.

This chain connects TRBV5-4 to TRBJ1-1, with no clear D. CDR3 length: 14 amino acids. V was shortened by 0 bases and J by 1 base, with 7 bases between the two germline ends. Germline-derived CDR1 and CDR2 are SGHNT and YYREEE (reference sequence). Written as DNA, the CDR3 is TGTGCCAGCAGCTTGGGCCCAGGGAACACTGAAGCTTTCTTT. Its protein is CASSLGPGNTEAFF.

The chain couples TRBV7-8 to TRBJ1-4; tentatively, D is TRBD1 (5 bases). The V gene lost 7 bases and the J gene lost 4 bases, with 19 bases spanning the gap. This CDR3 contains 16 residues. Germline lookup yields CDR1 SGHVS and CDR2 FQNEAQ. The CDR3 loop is CASTPGGGLSNEKLFF. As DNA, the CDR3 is TGTGCCAGCACCCCCGGGGGAGGGTTGAGTAATGAAAAACTGTTTTTT.